Detailed here is one TCR beta chain. Authors' analysis steps: From reference gene primer amplification, estimates of nucleated cell counts were derived. Here immunoSEQ multiplex PCR was the method, and the copy in TCRdb shows in-frame clones only, minus some. V and J calls and clone size come straight from that table; D and trimming were deduced from the DNA. The repertoire has some 200,000 clones, just under 90% of them found once; the top ten carry roughly an eighth. Seattle's enrolled individuals joined amid active infection and were then monitored longitudinally. J gave up 10 bases and V 4 bases, and 9 bases lay outside the gene matches. Germline CDR1 is SGHTA and CDR2 is FQGNSA. The CDR3 consists of 14 residues. These data belong to a study of blood T cell repertoires in COVID-19.

The sequence came from a woman aged 65 to 85 with COVID-19, enrolled during active disease. Sequences were obtained from peripheral blood. The rearrangement uses TRBV7-2 and TRBJ1-1; 10 nucleotides line up with TRBD1. The CDR3 is CASSYQTGGSGAFF. In DNA form, the CDR3 reads TGTGCCAGCAGCTACCAGACAGGGGGCTCAGGAGCTTTCTTT. The whole variable domain, filled in from reference TRBV7-2 and TRBJ1-1, reads GAGVSQSPSNKVTEKGKDVELRCDPISGHTALYWYRQSLGQGLEFLIYFQGNSAPDKSGLPSDRFSAERTGGSVSTLTIQRTQQEDSAVYLCASSYQTGGSGAFFGQGTRLTVV.